This TCR beta chain was documented in a study of graft-versus-host responses after intestinal transplantation. Study-level background: For approximately 3 years after anti-thymocyte globulin induction, all recipients took tacrolimus and steroids.

This table comes from immunoSEQ multiplex PCR, and its TCRdb copy is limited to in-frame clones, with some not included. The repertoire holds 13,000 to 15,000 clones, with approximately 30% as singletons. Responders (approximately 200,000, CFSE-labeled) were co-plated with approximately 200,000 irradiated, violet-dye-labeled stimulators. The germline gives CDR1 SGHNT, CDR2 YENEEA. CDR3 size: 13 residues. V lost 5 bases and J 2 bases, leaving 10 bases between the germline ends. Study-level results: Circulating GvH clones peaking coincided with falling HvG clones soon after transplant.

Sequenced material: alloreactive CD8+ T cells from a mixed lymphocyte reaction culture, taken before intestinal transplant. Subset noted: CFSE-low proliferating T cells sorted from roughly six-day pre-transplant mixed lymphocyte reaction (GvH or HvG direction). The sequence derives from a human patient who received an intestinal transplant. This sequence joins TRBV11-3 and TRBJ2-7; D perhaps matches TRBD1 (6 bases). DNA for the CDR3: TGTGCCAGCAGCGACAGGAGGACCTACGAGCAGTACTTC. This gives the protein CASSDRRTYEQYF.